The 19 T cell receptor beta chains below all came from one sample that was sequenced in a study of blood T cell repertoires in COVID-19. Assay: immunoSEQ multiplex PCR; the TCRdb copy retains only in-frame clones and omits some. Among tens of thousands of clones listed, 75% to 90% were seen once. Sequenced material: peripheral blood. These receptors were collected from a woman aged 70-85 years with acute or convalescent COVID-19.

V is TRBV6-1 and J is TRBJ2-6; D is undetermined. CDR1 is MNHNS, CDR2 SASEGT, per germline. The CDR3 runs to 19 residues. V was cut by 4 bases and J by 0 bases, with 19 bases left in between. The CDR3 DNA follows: TGTGCCAGCAGTGGCCACCGAGGCGCTGTCGACTCTGGGGCCAACGTCCTGACTTTC. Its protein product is CASSGHRGAVDSGANVLTF.

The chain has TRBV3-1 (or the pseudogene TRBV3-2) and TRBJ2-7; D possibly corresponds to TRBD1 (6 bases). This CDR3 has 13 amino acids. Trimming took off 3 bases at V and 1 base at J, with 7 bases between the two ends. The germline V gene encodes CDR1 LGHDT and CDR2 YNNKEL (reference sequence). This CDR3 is CASSHGTSYEQYF. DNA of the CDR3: TGTGCCAGCAGCCATGGGACATCCTACGAGCAGTACTTC.

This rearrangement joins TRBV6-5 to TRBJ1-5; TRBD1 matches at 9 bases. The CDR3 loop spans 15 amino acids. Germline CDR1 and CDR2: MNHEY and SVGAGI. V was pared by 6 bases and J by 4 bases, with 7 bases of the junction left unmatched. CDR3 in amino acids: CASRYNRGRNQPQHF. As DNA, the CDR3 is TGTGCCAGCAGGTATAACAGGGGGCGGAATCAGCCCCAGCATTTT.

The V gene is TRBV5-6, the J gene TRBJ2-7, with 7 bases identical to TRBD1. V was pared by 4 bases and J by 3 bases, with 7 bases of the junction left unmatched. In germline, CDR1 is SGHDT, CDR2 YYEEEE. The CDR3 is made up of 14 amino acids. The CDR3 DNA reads TGTGCCAGCAGCCCAGGGGGTGCTCACTACGAGCAGTACTTC. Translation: CASSPGGAHYEQYF.

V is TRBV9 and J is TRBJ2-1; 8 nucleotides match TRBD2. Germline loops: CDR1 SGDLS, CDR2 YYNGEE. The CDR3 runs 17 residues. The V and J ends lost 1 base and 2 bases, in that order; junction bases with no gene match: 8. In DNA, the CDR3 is TGTGCCAGCAGCGTATCGCCTAGCGGGTATACCTACAATGAGCAGTTCTTC. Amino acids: CASSVSPSGYTYNEQFF. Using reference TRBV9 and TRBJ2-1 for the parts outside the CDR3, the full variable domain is DSGVTQTPKHLITATGQRVTLRCSPRSGDLSVYWYQQSLDQGLQFLIQYYNGEERAKGNILERFSAQQFPDLHSELNLSSLELGDSALYFCASSVSPSGYTYNEQFFGPGTRLTVL.

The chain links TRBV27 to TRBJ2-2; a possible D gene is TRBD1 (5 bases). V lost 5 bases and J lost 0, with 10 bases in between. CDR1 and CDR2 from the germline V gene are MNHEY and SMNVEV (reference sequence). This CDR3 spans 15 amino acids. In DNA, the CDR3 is TGTGCCAGCAGTCCTCAGGGATCGAACACCGGGGAGCTGTTTTTT. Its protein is CASSPQGSNTGELFF.

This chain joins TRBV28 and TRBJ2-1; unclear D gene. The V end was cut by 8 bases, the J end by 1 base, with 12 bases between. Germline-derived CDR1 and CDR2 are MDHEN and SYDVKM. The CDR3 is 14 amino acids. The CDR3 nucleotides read TGTGCCAGCGCCACTTTCGGTTCCTACAATGAGCAGTTCTTC. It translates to CASATFGSYNEQFF.

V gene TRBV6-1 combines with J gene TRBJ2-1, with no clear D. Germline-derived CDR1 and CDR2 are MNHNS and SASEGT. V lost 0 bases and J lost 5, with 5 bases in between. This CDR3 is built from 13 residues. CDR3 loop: CASSEARDNEQFF. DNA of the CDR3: TGTGCCAGCAGTGAAGCCCGGGACAATGAGCAGTTCTTC.

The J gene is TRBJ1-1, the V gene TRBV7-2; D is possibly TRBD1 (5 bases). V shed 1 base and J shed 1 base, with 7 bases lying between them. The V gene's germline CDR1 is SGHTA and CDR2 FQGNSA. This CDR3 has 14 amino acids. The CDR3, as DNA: TGTGCCAGCAGCTTAGTGGGGGGGAACACTGAAGCTTTCTTT. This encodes CASSLVGGNTEAFF.

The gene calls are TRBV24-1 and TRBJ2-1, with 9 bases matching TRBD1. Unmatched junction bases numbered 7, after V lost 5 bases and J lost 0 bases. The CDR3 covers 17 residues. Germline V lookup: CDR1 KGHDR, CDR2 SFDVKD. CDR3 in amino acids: CATSAQGAGGSYNEQFF. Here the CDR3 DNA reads TGTGCCACCAGTGCACAGGGGGCCGGGGGCTCCTACAATGAGCAGTTCTTC.

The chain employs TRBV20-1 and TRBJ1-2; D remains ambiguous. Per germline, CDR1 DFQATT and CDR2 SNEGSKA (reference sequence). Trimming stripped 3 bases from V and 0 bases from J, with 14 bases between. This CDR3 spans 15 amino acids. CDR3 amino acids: CSASVGGGANYGYTF. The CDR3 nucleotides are TGCAGTGCTAGTGTGGGAGGCGGTGCTAACTATGGCTACACCTTC.

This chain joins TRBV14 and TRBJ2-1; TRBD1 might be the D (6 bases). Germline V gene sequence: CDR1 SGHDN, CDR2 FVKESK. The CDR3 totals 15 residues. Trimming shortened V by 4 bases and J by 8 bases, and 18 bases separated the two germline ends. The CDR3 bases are TGTGCCAGCAGCCGGGCACAGGGTTATTTCGATGAGCAGTTCTTC. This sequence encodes CASSRAQGYFDEQFF.

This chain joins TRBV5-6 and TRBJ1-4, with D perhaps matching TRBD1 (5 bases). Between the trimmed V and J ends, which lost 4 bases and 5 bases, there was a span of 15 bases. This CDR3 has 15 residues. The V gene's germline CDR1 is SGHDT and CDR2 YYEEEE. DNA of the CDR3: TGTGCCAGCAGCGGGGGGGACTATCGAAATGAAAAACTGTTTTTT. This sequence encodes CASSGGDYRNEKLFF.

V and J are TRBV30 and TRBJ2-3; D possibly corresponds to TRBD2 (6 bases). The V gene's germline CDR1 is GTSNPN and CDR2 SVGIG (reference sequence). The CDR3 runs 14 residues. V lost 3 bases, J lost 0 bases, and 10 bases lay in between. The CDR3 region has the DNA TGTGCCTGGAGGAGGGACTCTAGCACAGATACGCAGTATTTT. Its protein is CAWRRDSSTDTQYF.

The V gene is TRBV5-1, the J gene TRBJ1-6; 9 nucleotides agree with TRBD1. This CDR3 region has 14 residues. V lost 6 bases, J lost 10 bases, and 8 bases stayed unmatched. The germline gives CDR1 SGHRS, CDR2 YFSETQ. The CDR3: CASKRDRVDSPLHF. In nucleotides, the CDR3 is TGCGCCAGCAAGAGGGACAGGGTCGACTCACCCCTCCACTTT. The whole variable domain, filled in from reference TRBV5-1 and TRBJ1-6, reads KAGVTQTPRYLIKTRGQQVTLSCSPISGHRSVSWYQQTPGQGLQFLFEYFSETQRNKGNFPGRFSGRQFSNSRSEMNVSTLELGDSALYLCASKRDRVDSPLHFGNGTRLTVT.

The CDR3 loop is CASSETDSNQPQHF. DNA for the CDR3: TGTGCCAGCAGTGAGACTGACAGCAATCAGCCCCAGCATTTT. This chain links TRBV6-1 with TRBJ1-5, with D unresolved. CDR3 length: 14 amino acids. Trimming left V 3 bases short and J 1 base short, with 7 bases between. Germline CDR1 and CDR2: MNHNS and SASEGT.

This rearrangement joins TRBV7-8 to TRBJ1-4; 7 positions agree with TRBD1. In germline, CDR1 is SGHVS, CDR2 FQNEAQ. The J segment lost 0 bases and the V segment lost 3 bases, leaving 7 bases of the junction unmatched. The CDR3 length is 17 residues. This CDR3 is CASSFGTELATNEKLFF. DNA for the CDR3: TGTGCCAGCAGCTTCGGGACAGAATTAGCAACTAATGAAAAACTGTTTTTT.

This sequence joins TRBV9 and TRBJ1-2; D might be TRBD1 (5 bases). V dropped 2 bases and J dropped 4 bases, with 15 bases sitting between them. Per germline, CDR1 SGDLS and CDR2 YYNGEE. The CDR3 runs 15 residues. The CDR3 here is CASSVGGGGGYGYTF. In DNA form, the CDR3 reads TGTGCCAGCAGCGTCGGTGGTGGGGGAGGCTATGGCTACACCTTC.

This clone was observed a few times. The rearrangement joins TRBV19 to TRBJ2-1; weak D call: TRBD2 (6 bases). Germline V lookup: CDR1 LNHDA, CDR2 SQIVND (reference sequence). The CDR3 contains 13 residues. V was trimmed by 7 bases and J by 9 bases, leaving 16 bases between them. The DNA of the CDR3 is TGTGCCAGTAATCTCCTTGCCGGGAGTGAGCAGTTCTTC. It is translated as CASNLLAGSEQFF. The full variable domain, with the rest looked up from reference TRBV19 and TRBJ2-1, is DGGITQSPKYLFRKEGQNVTLSCEQNLNHDAMYWYRQDPGQGLRLIYYSQIVNDFQKGDIAEGYSVSREKKESFPLTVTSAQKNPTAFYLCASNLLAGSEQFFGPGTRLTVL.